This T cell receptor (beta chain) was sequenced during a study of blood T cell repertoires in COVID-19. As handled by the study authors: Researchers report that nucleated cell counts were estimated from reference gene primer amplification. Some clones are missing from TCRdb's copy, which holds only in-frame ones; the method was immunoSEQ multiplex PCR. That table is the source of V, J and clone size, and D and trimming were worked out from the DNA. The sample carries 200,000 or so clones, about 87% recorded once. CDR1 and CDR2 from the germline V gene are LNHDA and SQIVND (reference sequence). The CDR3 is made up of 14 amino acids. J was trimmed by 5 bases and V by 4 bases; bases with no gene match: 5.

This clonotype was obtained from a woman in her 30s who had recovered from COVID-19. Sequences were obtained from PBMCs or T cells enriched from blood (not recorded which). The chain employs TRBV19 and TRBJ1-5; TRBD1 agrees at 7 bases. This CDR3 reads CASSTGTDHQPQHF. The CDR3 coding sequence is TGTGCCAGTAGTACCGGGACAGATCATCAGCCCCAGCATTTT.